This T cell receptor beta chain was identified during a study of T cell changes during pregnancy in multiple sclerosis (dated by TCRdb to between 2017 and 2020). Regarding the complete study: The study looked at changes in the T cell repertoire across pregnancy in women with multiple sclerosis.

The library was produced with the immunoSEQ multiplex PCR assay. The table was pulled from immuneACCESS by TCRdb, which kept in-frame rearrangements only. Such tables lose some clones; where checked, under half of the loss comes from unresolved V genes, and the rest has no known cause. The sample has approximately 92,000 clones on record, 92% of them singletons. The ten most abundant clones make up over 1.5% of the sample. In its sample, this clone was seen a few times. Its antigen is still unknown. The record has no base qualities; no much larger clone is one base away. The sequencing used peripheral blood, collected in the first trimester of pregnancy. This sequence was found in a female donor with multiple sclerosis, enrolled in a pregnancy study.

DNA sequence: TGTGCCAGCAGCACAGGGGACCAGCCCCAGCATTTT. It is translated as CASSTGDQPQHF. The V gene is TRBV6-1 and the J gene is TRBJ1-5; 7 central nucleotides agree with TRBD1. The germline V end is reduced by 6 bases and the J end by 7 bases; junction bases left unmatched: 3. Including the terminal cysteine and phenylalanine, the CDR3 comprises 12 residues. Here the CDR3 DNA is all that survives: 36 bases in frame from base 1. CDR1 and CDR2 (MNHNS, SASEGT) derive from the germline V gene.